This T cell receptor (beta chain) was recovered during a study of blood T cells in healthy people across ages. The CDR3 sequence is 16 residues long. CDR1 and CDR2 (germline): SGHTA, FQGNSA. The V gene lost 4 bases and the J gene lost 1 base, with 16 bases spanning the gap. A J-beta primer mix and a sample-barcoded 5' primer were used in a second PCR of about 7 to 12 cycles. A 12-random-nucleotide template-switch adaptor tagged each cDNA molecule. TCRdb re-called the 5' RACE reads with MiXCR, one entry per CDR3 protein. The repertoire includes about 580,000 distinct CDR3 sequences, roughly 48% of them detected once, and 20% to 25% sits in the top ten.

This chain links TRBV7-2 with TRBJ2-5; D assignment may be TRBD1 or TRBD2 (5 bases each). The sample consisted of blood. The TCR comes from a man older than 75 in good health. In DNA form, the CDR3 reads TGTGCCAGCAGCTCGAGGGGTCTCAGGAGCCAAGAGACCCAGTACTTC. This codes for CASSSRGLRSQETQYF.